The 5 T cell receptor beta chains below were found in one sample sequenced in a study of blood T cell repertoires in COVID-19. Assay: immunoSEQ multiplex PCR; the TCRdb copy retains only in-frame clones and omits some. The table records around 700,000 clones, over 80% of them present only once. Sequenced: peripheral blood. The source of these receptors is a woman in her late teens or twenties with acute or convalescent COVID-19.

The rearrangement joins TRBV6-1 to TRBJ2-1, with D perhaps TRBD2 (6 bases). Germline CDR1 is MNHNS and CDR2 is SASEGT. The CDR3 extends over 18 amino acids. Trimming removed 1 base from V and 6 bases from J, with 22 bases in between. As DNA, the CDR3 is TGTGCCAGCAGTGAAGTCTGGAATCGGGGACTCGGAGGCAATGAGCAGTTCTTC. As protein: CASSEVWNRGLGGNEQFF.

The rearrangement links TRBV6-5 to TRBJ1-1; no clear D gene. Germline CDR1 is MNHEY and CDR2 is SVGAGI. CDR3 length: 15 amino acids. With 2 bases removed from V and 5 bases from J, the gap between germline ends came to 15 bases. CDR3 nucleotides: TGTGCCAGCAGTTACGCGGGTCTCCGGAGAACTGAAGCTTTCTTT. Translation gives CASSYAGLRRTEAFF.

CDR3 in DNA: TGCAGCGTTCTAGGGGGCTATGGCTACACCTTC. This gives the protein CSVLGGYGYTF. The chain uses TRBV29-1 and TRBJ1-2, with D perhaps matching TRBD1 (6 bases). Germline loops: CDR1 SQVTM, CDR2 ANQGSEA. This CDR3 is built from 11 residues. V dropped 5 bases and J dropped 4 bases, with 8 bases sitting between them.

The rearrangement uses TRBV7-9 and TRBJ1-6; 12 bases fit TRBD1. The CDR3 is 16 amino acids. Losses at the gene ends were 5 bases for V and 7 bases for J; bases not matched to a gene: 6. Germline loops: CDR1 SEHNR, CDR2 FQNEAQ (reference sequence). The CDR3 bases are TGTGCCAGCAGCCGGGGACAGGGGGCTGGGAATTCACCCCTCCACTTT. Translated: CASSRGQGAGNSPLHF.

This sequence joins TRBV19 and TRBJ1-1; D is uncertain. The CDR3 contains 14 residues. The V and J ends lost 0 bases and 5 bases respectively, with 10 bases between them. CDR1 and CDR2 from the germline V gene are LNHDA and SQIVND (reference sequence). The CDR3 DNA reads as TGTGCCAGTAGTATAGATGTTGGAGGAACTGAAGCTTTCTTT. The encoded protein is CASSIDVGGTEAFF.